This entry lists 8 T cell receptor beta chains sequenced from one sample in a study of shared clonotypes between healthy human individuals. TCRdb keeps only in-frame clones here, not all; method: immunoSEQ multiplex PCR. This sample has 2 million to 2.5 million clones, with 90% to 96% found just once. The sample was naive CD4+ T cells sorted from blood. As to subset: CD45RA+ positively selected. These receptors all come from a man aged 18 to 35 in good health.

The chain couples TRBV29-1 to TRBJ1-2, with D possibly TRBD1 on 5 matching bases. CDR1 and CDR2 from the germline V gene are SQVTM and ANQGSEA. The CDR3 runs to 15 residues. Trimming took 1 base from V and 8 from J, leaving 20 bases between them. This chain's CDR3 is CSVEVLGPELFGYTF. CDR3 coding DNA: TGCAGCGTTGAAGTCCTGGGGCCGGAACTATTCGGCTACACCTTC.

V and J are TRBV5-4 and TRBJ1-2; D ambiguous. CDR1 and CDR2 (germline): SGHNT, YYREEE (reference sequence). This CDR3 comprises 13 residues. The V gene lost 1 base and the J gene lost 3 bases, with 7 bases spanning the gap. CDR3 in amino acids: CASSLPADYGYTF. CDR3 in DNA: TGTGCCAGCAGCTTGCCGGCTGACTATGGCTACACCTTC.

The V and J genes are TRBV30 and TRBJ2-7, with 14 bases matching TRBD2. The V segment lost 5 bases and the J segment 5 bases; nucleotides outside the gene matches: 11. From germline, CDR1 is GTSNPN and CDR2 SVGIG (reference sequence). The CDR3 spans 16 residues. This chain's CDR3 is CAWYGTSGRILHEQYF. The CDR3 DNA sequence: TGTGCCTGGTACGGGACTAGCGGGAGAATACTCCACGAGCAGTACTTC.

The chain has TRBV5-4 and TRBJ2-7; the D call may be TRBD1 or TRBD2 (5 bases each). CDR3 length equals 14 residues. Germline V gene data show CDR1 as SGHNT and CDR2 as YYREEE (reference sequence). Trimming stripped 4 bases from V and 6 bases from J, with 17 bases between. In DNA form, the CDR3 reads TGTGCCAGCAGCCGGGTCGGGGCTGGCGGCGAGCAGTACTTC. Residues: CASSRVGAGGEQYF.

The gene calls are TRBV25-1 and TRBJ1-1; D uncertain. Germline V lookup: CDR1 MGHDK, CDR2 SYGVNS. V gave up 8 bases and J gave up 2 bases, with 15 bases separating them. This CDR3 comprises 14 residues. CDR3 in DNA: TGTGCCAGCCCCTTGCAGTCGTCCAACACTGAAGCTTTCTTT. It is translated as CASPLQSSNTEAFF.

The rearrangement uses TRBV9 and TRBJ1-1; D perhaps matches TRBD1 (5 bases). Trimming shortened V by 3 bases and J by 5 bases, and 17 bases separated the two germline ends. The length of the CDR3 is 15 residues. The germline CDR1 and CDR2 sequences are SGDLS and YYNGEE. As DNA, the CDR3 is TGTGCCAGCAGCGCGCTCCCAGGGAGTTGGACTGAAGCTTTCTTT. It encodes CASSALPGSWTEAFF.

The chain carries TRBV19 and TRBJ2-1, with 11 nucleotides matching TRBD2. Germline CDR1 reads LNHDA; CDR2 reads SQIVND (reference sequence). Trimming removed 10 bases from V and 2 bases from J; junction bases left unmatched: 4. This CDR3 spans 14 amino acids. CDR3 nucleotide sequence: TGTGCCACCTCGACTAGCGGGACCTACAATGAGCAGTTCTTC. Amino acid sequence: CATSTSGTYNEQFF.

Only one count was recorded for this clone. The same CDR3 also results from other DNA sequences found in this sample. The chain joins TRBV30 to TRBJ1-1; maybe TRBD1 (6 bases). The CDR3 sequence is 12 residues long. The V end lost 3 bases, the J end lost 4 bases, and 9 bases lay between the germline ends. Germline lookup yields CDR1 GTSNPN and CDR2 SVGIG (reference sequence). The CDR3 loop is CAWRRGATEAFF. Written as DNA, the CDR3 is TGTGCCTGGAGAAGGGGGGCCACTGAAGCTTTCTTT.